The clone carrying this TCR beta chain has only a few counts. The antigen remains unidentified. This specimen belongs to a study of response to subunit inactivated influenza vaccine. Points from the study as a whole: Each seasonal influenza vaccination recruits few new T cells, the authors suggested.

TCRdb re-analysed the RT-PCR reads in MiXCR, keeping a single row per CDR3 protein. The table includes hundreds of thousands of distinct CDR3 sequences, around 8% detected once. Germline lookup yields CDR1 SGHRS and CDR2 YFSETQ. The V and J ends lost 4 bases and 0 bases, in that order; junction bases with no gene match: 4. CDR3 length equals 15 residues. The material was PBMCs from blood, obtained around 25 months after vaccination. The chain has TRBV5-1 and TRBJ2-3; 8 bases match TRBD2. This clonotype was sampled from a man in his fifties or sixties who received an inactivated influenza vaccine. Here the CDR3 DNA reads TGCGCCAGCAGCCGTAGCGGGATTAGCACAGATACGCAGTATTTT. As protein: CASSRSGISTDTQYF.